This TCR beta chain was recovered during a study of T cells in Graves' hyperthyroidism and ophthalmopathy (dated by TCRdb to the late 2010s). In terms of the full investigation: Peripheral blood was collected at initial diagnosis, before any treatment. To identify TCR V-J signatures that set the groups apart, the researchers used a discovery cohort of about a hundred patients, made up of under 50 with Graves' ophthalmopathy and 57 with stable Graves' hyperthyroidism. Prospective prediction of ophthalmopathy was tested in an independent validation cohort of approximately 19 hyperthyroidism patients and 15 to 17 patients who later progressed to ophthalmopathy. For training and testing, the 80 to 100 patients in the discovery cohort were randomly divided in a 7:3 ratio. The study also compared thyroid tissue and blood T-cell repertoires from roughly six Graves' hyperthyroidism patients. Once sampling was done, hyperthyroidism patients were given methimazole at a starting dose of 30 mg daily, whereas ophthalmopathy patients were given high-dose intravenous methylprednisolone. The paper reports TCR Vbeta CDR3 sequencing of approximately 130 peripheral blood samples: 43 ophthalmopathy, under 80 hyperthyroidism and around 17 progressor patients.

This clonotype came up many times. Its cognate antigen has yet to be identified. Within one base of it there is no much larger clone, and no base qualities were kept. The germline V gene provides CDR1 SNHLY and CDR2 FYNNEI. V and J are trimmed by 6 bases and 4 bases, and the gene matches miss 5 bases of the junction. Counted from cysteine to phenylalanine, this CDR3 has 13 amino acids. Only the CDR3 portion is preserved as DNA: 39 bases, with reading frame beginning at the first base. The TCR beta CDR3 regions were amplified from the RNA transcripts. For the first round of RT-PCR on the TCR CDR3, the HTBI primer set was used together with the Qiagen OneStep RT-PCR kit. Libraries were constructed in a second round of multiplex PCR, after which size selection and purification were carried out. Paired-end sequencing of the libraries was performed with 100 bp reads on an Illumina HiSeq2000. In the paper's pipeline: SOAPnuke was used to process the raw data, throwing out any read that contained adapters or uncalled bases, had a mean Phred below 15, or lacked an exact constant-primer or identifier match. High-quality paired reads were merged using COPE v1.2.5, and each unique nucleotide sequence was defined as a clonotype. MiTCR v1.1 was used to align the clonotypes against IMGT TRBV, TRBD and TRBJ reference segments. Analysis was restricted to V-J combinations with a frequency above 0.0001, which covered 99% to 99.2% of repertoires. A TCS score was defined as the ratio between F50 (clonal expansion) and ExV (chaos), using BLOSUM62-based TCRdist between CDR3 peptides within each V-J. Welch's t-statistics and random forest reduced 450 to 600 V-J features to 13, which were used in a naive Bayes classifier (R e1071). The public reads were reprocessed in TCRdb via fastp at Q25 and MiXCR, keeping in-frame beta chains. Every distinct CDR3 protein forms one entry, paired with its most common genes and DNA. These V and J calls derive from TCRdb rather than the authors' analysis. The sample includes a few hundred thousand distinct CDR3 sequences, with just under 15% observed a single time. The biggest ten clones account for less than 35% of the sample.

A patient counted as having stable Graves' hyperthyroidism if no progression to ophthalmopathy occurred over 18 months of follow-up. The hyperthyroidism patients were between 18 and 65 years old and newly diagnosed, with a disease duration of less than 2 months. The study excluded patients with uncontrolled infections, other autoimmune diseases, pregnancy or lactation. Clinical symptoms, serum thyroxine and TRAb, thyroid ultrasound, and orbital computed tomography formed the basis for the diagnoses. PBMCs were isolated from about 10 ml of fresh peripheral blood by Ficoll-Paque density gradient centrifugation. Total RNA was extracted using Trizol reagent, and RNA quality was assessed on an Agilent 2100 Bioanalyzer. On the study overall, not on this receptor specifically: Blood samples also contained most of the expanded thyroid clonotypes (frequency above 0.001), which suggests that blood repertoires may reflect thyroid immune responses. Sample size was not statistically predetermined, and blinding of investigators to group allocation was not performed. During validation, the model predicted progression to ophthalmopathy a median of around six months ahead of onset, with roughly 65% sensitivity and 72% to 80% specificity. Ophthalmopathy was separated from stable hyperthyroidism by a 13 V-J signature model, with about 86% sensitivity and about 81% specificity obtained in cross-validation and 80%/75% obtained in testing.

The TCR comes from a woman in her twenties or thirties with Graves' hyperthyroidism. The sequencing input was blood. The rearranged chain carries TRBV2 and TRBJ2-7; 8 bases in the middle match TRBD2. The nucleotides are TGTGCCAGCAGCCGGGGGGGGTGGTACGAGCAGTACTTC. The encoded protein is CASSRGGWYEQYF.